Presented here are 21 T cell receptor beta chains from one specimen sequenced in a study of cytomegalovirus exposure and HLA in healthy donors. Use of 60 Vbeta and 13 Jbeta primers characterized the PCR. TCRdb's table, derived via immunoSEQ multiplex PCR, lists solely in-frame clones and lacks some. The table lists about 120,000 clones, about 68% of them singletons. Sequencing input: PBMCs. The receptor source for this set is a woman aged 40 to 55 in good health and CMV-seropositive.

The chain links TRBV5-6 to TRBJ2-7, with 7 bases fitting TRBD2. The junction had 9 bases not matched to a gene; V was cut back by 3 bases and J by 3 bases. Germline V gene data show CDR1 as SGHDT and CDR2 as YYEEEE. The CDR3 runs to 15 residues. The CDR3 sequence is CASSSEREIGYEQYF. CDR3 coding DNA: TGTGCCAGCAGCTCAGAGCGGGAAATAGGCTACGAGCAGTACTTC.

The chain joins TRBV19 to TRBJ2-7, with D unresolved. The germline V gene has CDR1 LNHDA and CDR2 SQIVND (reference sequence). There are 12 residues in the CDR3. Trimming left V 3 bases short and J 2 bases short, with 5 bases between. The CDR3 here is CASSIGTYEQYF. CDR3 DNA: TGTGCCAGTAGTATTGGCACCTACGAGCAGTACTTC.

CDR3 amino acids: CASNAQIYYEQYF. Here the CDR3 DNA reads TGTGCCAGCAACGCACAGATCTACTACGAGCAGTACTTC. The V and J genes are TRBV2 and TRBJ2-7, with unresolved D. V gave up 7 bases and J gave up 3 bases, with 13 bases separating them. Per the germline V gene, CDR1 is SNHLY and CDR2 is FYNNEI. CDR3 length: 13 amino acids. Looking up the rest from reference TRBV2 and TRBJ2-7 gives the full variable domain: EPEVTQTPSHQVTQMGQEVILRCVPISNHLYFYWYRQILGQKVEFLVSFYNNEISEKSEIFDDQFSVERPDGSNFTLKIRSTKLEDSAMYFCASNAQIYYEQYFGPGTRLTVT.

A few counts support this clone. CDR3 residues: CASSDGLAPNNEQFF. The CDR3 nucleotides are TGTGCCAGCAGCGACGGACTAGCGCCGAACAATGAGCAGTTCTTC. This chain connects TRBV7-8 to TRBJ2-1, with 9 bases identical to TRBD2. Germline V gene data show CDR1 as SGHVS and CDR2 as FQNEAQ. The CDR3 totals 15 residues. The J segment lost 5 bases and the V segment lost 5 bases, leaving 7 bases of the junction unmatched.

This clone was seen a few times. This sequence joins TRBV6-1 and TRBJ2-7; the match to TRBD2 covers 11 bases. The CDR3 contains 15 residues. Germline trimming cut 1 base from V and 11 bases from J; bases unmatched to any gene: 10. Germline V lookup: CDR1 MNHNS, CDR2 SASEGT. The CDR3 nucleotides read TGTGCCAGCAGTGAAGGTCCTTCGACTAGCGGGAACGAGTACTTC. This codes for CASSEGPSTSGNEYF.

The V call is TRBV11-3, the J call TRBJ2-2; D not certain. V was trimmed by 0 bases and J by 8 bases, leaving 7 bases between them. Looked up from germline, CDR1 is SGHNT and CDR2 is YENEEA. The CDR3 sequence is 13 residues long. This CDR3 reads CASSLDSEGELFF. The CDR3 DNA reads as TGTGCCAGCAGCTTAGACTCGGAGGGGGAGCTGTTTTTT.

The V call is TRBV11-1, the J call TRBJ2-1, with 7 bases aligning to TRBD1. Trimming at V came to 5 bases and at J to 8 bases, leaving 9 bases not matched to a gene. Germline V gives CDR1 SGHAT, CDR2 FQDESV (reference sequence). CDR3 size: 14 residues. CDR3 nucleotide sequence: TGTGCCAGCAGCGGGACAGTCAGTGGGGATGAGCAGTTCTTC. Encoded protein: CASSGTVSGDEQFF.

V and J are TRBV29-1 and TRBJ2-5, with TRBD1 matching 8 bases. The better agreement between TRBJ2-7 and the DNA end casts doubt on the J call. CDR1 and CDR2 (germline): SQVTM, ANQGSEA. The length of the CDR3 is 12 residues. CDR3 nucleotides: TGCAGCGTAGAAACAGGGGGCTACGAGCAGTACTTC. It codes for CSVETGGYEQYF.

This clone was observed a few times. V is TRBV4-1 and J is TRBJ2-5; 14 bases map to TRBD2. The J segment lost 5 bases and the V segment lost 6 bases, leaving 11 bases of the junction unmatched. In germline, CDR1 is MGHRA, CDR2 YSYEKL. The CDR3 has 17 amino acids. CDR3 DNA: TGCGCCAGCAGTCGAGGGACTAGCGGGAGTTTAATCGAGACCCAGTACTTC. Amino acids: CASSRGTSGSLIETQYF.

The chain is built from TRBV7-3 and TRBJ2-2, with D possibly being TRBD2 (5 bases). Per germline, CDR1 SGHTA and CDR2 FQGTGA. This CDR3 spans 15 amino acids. The V gene lost 5 bases and the J gene lost 6 bases, with 16 bases spanning the gap. The DNA of the CDR3 is TGTGCCAGCAGCCCCCGGACTGAGGGTGCCGGGGAGCTGTTTTTT. Its translation is CASSPRTEGAGELFF. The variable domain in full, completed from reference TRBV7-3 and TRBJ2-2, reads GAGVSQTPSNKVTEKGKYVELRCDPISGHTALYWYRQSLGQGPEFLIYFQGTGAADDSGLPNDRFFAVRPEGSVSTLKIQRTERGDSAVYLCASSPRTEGAGELFFGEGSRLTVL.

The chain recombines TRBV10-1 with TRBJ1-2, with 12 bases lining up with TRBD1. CDR1 and CDR2 (germline): WNHNN, SYGVQD (reference sequence). V was pared by 5 bases and J by 7 bases, with 8 bases of the junction left unmatched. The CDR3 sequence is 15 residues long. The CDR3 is CASSRRDRGQSGYTF. In DNA form, the CDR3 reads TGCGCCAGCAGTCGCCGGGACAGGGGGCAGAGTGGCTACACCTTC.

The chain uses TRBV6-1 and TRBJ1-2; TRBD1 agrees at 7 bases. Looked up from germline, CDR1 is MNHNS and CDR2 is SASEGT. The V segment lost 4 bases and the J segment 8 bases; nucleotides outside the gene matches: 16. This CDR3 has 16 residues. DNA for the CDR3: TGTGCCAGCAGTGCAGCCGGACAGGCAAATAGTATGGGCTACACCTTC. It codes for CASSAAGQANSMGYTF.

This chain connects TRBV9 to TRBJ2-1; 11 bases agree with TRBD2. Trimming cost V 4 bases and J 7 bases; bases outside gene matches: 13. There are 17 residues in the CDR3. The V gene's germline CDR1 is SGDLS and CDR2 YYNGEE. The CDR3 region has the DNA TGTGCCAGCAGCATTACTCCACTAGCGGGAGTGAGTAATGAGCAGTTCTTC. It is translated as CASSITPLAGVSNEQFF.

This clone was detected a few times. The V call is TRBV19, the J call TRBJ1-1, with unresolved D. V was trimmed by 3 bases and J by 1 base, leaving 6 bases between them. The CDR3 consists of 13 residues. CDR1 and CDR2 (germline): LNHDA, SQIVND (reference sequence). The CDR3 here is CASSMGGNTEAFF. CDR3 bases: TGTGCCAGTAGTATGGGAGGGAACACTGAAGCTTTCTTT.

CDR3 nucleotides: TGTGCCAGCAGTTCCCCCGGGTCCCATCGGAATGAGCAGTTCTTC. It encodes CASSSPGSHRNEQFF. The chain couples TRBV7-9 to TRBJ2-1; D remains ambiguous. Germline loops: CDR1 SEHNR, CDR2 FQNEAQ (reference sequence). The CDR3 loop spans 15 amino acids. V was cut by 6 bases and J by 7 bases, with 19 bases left in between. The full variable domain, in which reference TRBV7-9 and TRBJ2-1 provide the parts outside the CDR3, is DTGVSQNPRHKITKRGQNVTFRCDPISEHNRLYWYRQTLGQGPEFLTYFQNEAQLEKSRLLSDRFSAERPKGSFSTLEIQRTEQGDSAMYLCASSSPGSHRNEQFFGPGTRLTVL.

J is TRBJ2-3 and V is TRBV7-6; 15 nucleotides line up with TRBD2. With 5 bases clipped from V and 3 bases from J, the junction kept 9 bases outside the gene matches. This CDR3 region has 18 residues. Germline CDR1 reads SGHVS; CDR2 reads FNYEAQ. CDR3 coding DNA: TGTGCCAGCAGCCCCGGGACTAGCGGGAGGACCGATACAGATACGCAGTATTTT. Residues: CASSPGTSGRTDTDTQYF.

The chain employs TRBV7-3 and TRBJ2-1; D gene uncertain. Trimming shortened V by 5 bases and J by 8 bases, and 19 bases separated the two germline ends. Per germline, CDR1 SGHTA and CDR2 FQGTGA. The CDR3 covers 15 residues. The CDR3 bases are TGTGCCAGCAGCCCAACCCATCGACTCGCGGATGAGCAGTTCTTC. Its translation is CASSPTHRLADEQFF.

This clone was detected once. CDR3 nucleotide sequence: TGTGCCAGCAGCCCCGCGGCGGGGGCGAGTGACATTCAGTACTTC. Translating gives CASSPAAGASDIQYF. The V and J genes are TRBV7-8 and TRBJ2-4; D possibly corresponds to TRBD2 (7 bases). The CDR3 runs to 15 residues. The V end lost 5 bases, the J end lost 8 bases, and 19 bases lay between the germline ends. Germline values: CDR1 SGHVS, CDR2 FQNEAQ.

V and J are TRBV6-5 and TRBJ1-3, with D possibly being TRBD1 (5 bases). Deletions cut 5 bases from V and 0 bases from J, with 11 bases between. The CDR3 is 15 amino acids. Germline V gene data show CDR1 as MNHEY and CDR2 as SVGAGI. CDR3 amino acids: CASSPTVISGNTIYF. In DNA, the CDR3 is TGTGCCAGCAGTCCGACAGTCATCTCTGGAAACACCATATATTTT.

The chain carries TRBV29-1 and TRBJ2-5; weak D call: TRBD1 (7 bases). The end of the DNA aligns better with TRBJ2-7, so the J call may be wrong. In germline, CDR1 is SQVTM, CDR2 ANQGSEA. The CDR3 is made up of 13 amino acids. CDR3 residues: CSYRGGSSYEQYF. CDR3 DNA: TGCAGCTACAGGGGAGGATCCTCCTACGAGCAGTACTTC.

This clone has just one count. The chain has TRBV9 and TRBJ1-1, with TRBD1 matching over 9 bases. The CDR3 consists of 15 residues. Germline CDR1 SGDLS, CDR2 YYNGEE. The trim removed 0 bases at V and 1 base at J, leaving 1 base unmatched. The CDR3 spells CASSVDRGQNTEAFF. CDR3 bases: TGTGCCAGCAGCGTAGACAGGGGGCAGAACACTGAAGCTTTCTTT.